The clone carrying this T cell receptor beta chain was detected only a few times. TCRdb redid the calling of the 5' RACE reads with MiXCR, one entry per CDR3 protein. The sample has about 300,000 distinct CDR3 sequences, over 9% seen once; the top ten hold 7.2%. The germline V and J ends were trimmed by 9 bases and 5 bases, with 21 bases remaining between them. CDR3 length: 16 residues. Germline V gene sequence: CDR1 KGHDR, CDR2 SFDVKD. The data stem from a study of identical twins. This sample was also put to use in a study of yellow fever vaccine responses in identical twins.

Sequences were obtained from CD8+ T cells sorted from blood. The clonotype was recovered from a woman under 30 in good health. The rearrangement joins TRBV24-1 to TRBJ2-2; maybe TRBD2 (7 bases). The DNA of the CDR3 is TGTGCCACCGAGGGGGAGCTAGCGGCAGAAACCGGGGAGCTGTTTTTT. Its translation: CATEGELAAETGELFF.